This is a list of T cell receptor beta chains from one sample in a study of shared clonotypes between healthy human individuals. Assay used: immunoSEQ multiplex PCR; TCRdb lists only in-frame clones, some missing. The data show under 1,900,000 clones, just under 99% seen once. The specimen was naive CD4+ T cells sorted from blood. The receptor source for this set is a man aged 25 to 40 in good health. Both conserved end residues are part of each CDR3. D genes are given only for firm matches. The size field is filled for only some rows; it gives once, few, many or a size class.

v_call	d_call	clone_size	j_call	cdr3_nt	cdr3_aa
TRBV27	TRBD2	.	TRBJ2-1	TGTGCCAGCAGTTTATTTCACACTAGCGGGAGACGACCCTCCTACAATGAGCAGTTCTTC	CASSLFHTSGRRPSYNEQFF
TRBV5-4	.	.	TRBJ2-1	TGTGCCAGCAGCCATCTAGGCCTAAGCTCCTACAATGAGCAGTTCTTC	CASSHLGLSSYNEQFF
TRBV7-8	.	.	TRBJ1-5	TGTGCCAGCAGCTTTATCAATCAGCCCCAGCATTTT	CASSFINQPQHF
TRBV19	.	.	TRBJ1-2	TGTGCCAGTAGTATAGGCCCATCGGCAGGCTACACCTTC	CASSIGPSAGYTF
TRBV7-9	.	.	TRBJ2-6	TGTGCCAGCAGCCCGACGACAGCCGGGGCCAACGTCCTGACTTTC	CASSPTTAGANVLTF
TRBV5-1	.	.	TRBJ2-1	TGCGCCAGCAGCACCGACAGCTACAATGAGCAGTTCTTC	CASSTDSYNEQFF
TRBV25-1	.	.	TRBJ1-5	TGTGCCAGCAGTGAATTGCAGAGTAATCAGCCCCAGCATTTT	CASSELQSNQPQHF
TRBV29-1	.	.	TRBJ2-3	TGCAGCGCGGGGACCCCCACAGATACGCAGTATTTT	CSAGTPTDTQYF
TRBV15	.	.	TRBJ1-2	TGTGCCACCAGCAGAGATCAGGGCCTTTTCAACTATGGCTACACCTTC	CATSRDQGLFNYGYTF
TRBV7-6	.	.	TRBJ1-4	TGTGCCAGCAGCTTAGATGAACAGTATAATGAAAAACTGTTTTTT	CASSLDEQYNEKLFF
TRBV2	.	.	TRBJ2-7	TGTGCCAGCAGTGTACAGGGTCTCTCCTACGAGCAGTACTTC	CASSVQGLSYEQYF
TRBV4-1	TRBD1	.	TRBJ1-4	TGCGCCAGCACCTCAACAGGGGCGGCTAATGAAAAACTGTTTTTT	CASTSTGAANEKLFF
TRBV18	.	.	TRBJ1-1	TGTGCCAGCTCACCGAACCAGAACACTGAAGCTTTCTTT	CASSPNQNTEAFF
TRBV2	TRBD2	.	TRBJ2-1	TGTGCCAGCAGCCCTTGGACTAGCATATACAATGAGCAGTTCTTC	CASSPWTSIYNEQFF
TRBV28	.	.	TRBJ2-1	TGTGCCAGCAGCCCCCACCTGTTTACCAATGAGCAGTTCTTC	CASSPHLFTNEQFF
TRBV10-3	TRBD1	.	TRBJ2-7	TGTGCCATCAGTGAGGGAACTACAGGGGCATACGAGCAGTACTTC	CAISEGTTGAYEQYF
TRBV9	TRBD1	.	TRBJ1-2	TGTGCCAGCAGCAGGGACAGGGAAAATTATGGCTACACCTTC	CASSRDRENYGYTF
TRBV6-5	.	.	TRBJ2-1	TGTGCCAGCAGTTACTCGGGACTCGCATACAATGAGCAGTTCTTC	CASSYSGLAYNEQFF
TRBV10-3	TRBD2	.	TRBJ2-7	TGTGCCATCAGTGACGGGGGGGACCAAGCGCCCTACGAGCAGTACTTC	CAISDGGDQAPYEQYF
TRBV6-5	.	.	TRBJ1-1	TGTGCCAGCAGTATACTTGGGGGTTGGACTGAAGCTTTCTTT	CASSILGGWTEAFF
TRBV5-1	TRBD1	.	TRBJ2-1	TGCGCCAGCAGCACTAGAACGGGACAGTCCTACAATGAGCAGTTCTTC	CASSTRTGQSYNEQFF
TRBV11-2	.	once	TRBJ2-7	TGTGCCAGCAGCTTAGCATCCGCTCTCGAGGCTGTGGAGCAGTACTTC	CASSLASALEAVEQYF
TRBV7-9	.	once	TRBJ1-3	TGTGCCAGTCCTTGGGGGGTTCCGTCTGGAAACACCATATATTTT	CASPWGVPSGNTIYF
TRBV18	TRBD2	.	TRBJ2-7	TGTGCCAGCTCACGAAGACCAGGAAGCGGGAATAGTTACGAGCAGTACTTC	CASSRRPGSGNSYEQYF
TRBV18	TRBD2	.	TRBJ2-3	TGTGCCAGCTCACCAAGGCCGGGAGGGCCTGCAGATACGCAGTATTTT	CASSPRPGGPADTQYF
TRBV7-3	TRBD2	.	TRBJ2-5	TGTGCCAGCAGCTCAGCCGGGAGGGCCAGGGAGACCCAGTACTTC	CASSSAGRARETQYF
TRBV5-4	.	.	TRBJ2-7	TGTGCCAGCAGCTTGGCCGGGGGGCTGGGGGAGCAGTACTTC	CASSLAGGLGEQYF